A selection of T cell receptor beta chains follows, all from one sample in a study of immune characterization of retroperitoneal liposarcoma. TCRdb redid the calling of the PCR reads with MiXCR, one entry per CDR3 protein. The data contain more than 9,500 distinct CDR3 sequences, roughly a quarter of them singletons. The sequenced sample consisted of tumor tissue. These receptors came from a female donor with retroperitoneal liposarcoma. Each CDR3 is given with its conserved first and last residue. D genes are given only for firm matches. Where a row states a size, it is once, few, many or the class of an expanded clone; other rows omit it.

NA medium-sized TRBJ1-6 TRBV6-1 CASSDGPPRDSPLHF TGTGCCAGCAGTGACGGACCCCCACGGGATTCACCCCTCCACTTT
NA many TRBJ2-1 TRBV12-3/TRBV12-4 CASTLTGRYNEQFF TGTGCCAGCACCCTAACGGGACGGTACAATGAGCAGTTCTTC
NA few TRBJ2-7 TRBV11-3 CASSLSFGNYNEQYF TGTGCCAGCAGCTTGAGCTTCGGGAACTACAATGAGCAGTACTTC
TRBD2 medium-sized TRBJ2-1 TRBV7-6 CASSLVGTSGVGSSYNEQFF TGTGCCAGCAGCTTAGTCGGGACTAGCGGGGTAGGGAGCTCCTACAATGAGCAGTTCTTC
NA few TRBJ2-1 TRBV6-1 CASSLRTATILNEQFF TGTGCCAGCAGCCTCCGGACAGCGACCATCCTGAACGAGCAGTTCTTC
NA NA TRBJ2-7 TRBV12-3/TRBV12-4 CASTFSMIHHNEQYF TGTGCCAGCACATTCTCGATGATACACCACAATGAGCAGTACTTC
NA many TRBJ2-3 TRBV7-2 CASSFVGRGTSDTQYF TGTGCCAGCAGCTTTGTAGGCAGGGGTACTTCCGATACGCAGTATTTT
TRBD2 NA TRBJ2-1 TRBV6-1 CATAGGSSYEQFF TGTGCCACCGCCGGGGGGAGCTCCTACGAGCAGTTCTTC
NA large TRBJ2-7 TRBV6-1 CASSEWASTYEQYF TGTGCCAGCAGTGAATGGGCCTCGACCTACGAGCAGTACTTC
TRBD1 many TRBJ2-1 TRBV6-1 CASTPGQGLQNEQFF TGTGCCAGCACTCCGGGACAGGGCTTACAAAATGAGCAGTTCTTC
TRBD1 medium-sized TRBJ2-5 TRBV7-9 CASSLLWTGVRETQYF TGTGCCAGCAGCTTATTGTGGACAGGGGTTCGAGAGACCCAGTACTTC
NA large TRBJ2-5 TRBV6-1 CASSEGLSLGTQYF TGTGCCAGCAGTGAAGGTTTGAGCCTCGGAACCCAGTACTTC
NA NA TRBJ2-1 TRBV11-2 CASRPTGQPAYEQFF TGTGCCAGCAGACCCACTGGACAGCCGGCCTACGAGCAGTTCTTC
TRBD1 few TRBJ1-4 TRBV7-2 CASSSSGTGGEKLFF TGTGCCAGCAGCTCGAGCGGGACAGGAGGTGAAAAACTGTTTTTT
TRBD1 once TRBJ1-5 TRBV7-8 CASSLDRGISQPQHF TGTGCCAGCAGCTTGGACAGGGGGATATCTCAGCCCCAGCATTTT
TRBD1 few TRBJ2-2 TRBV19 CASSSTGGKTGELFF TGTGCCAGTAGCTCGACAGGGGGCAAGACCGGGGAGCTGTTTTTT
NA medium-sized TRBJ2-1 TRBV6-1 CASINQGLATNEQFF TGTGCCAGCATTAACCAGGGGCTAGCGACGAATGAGCAGTTCTTC
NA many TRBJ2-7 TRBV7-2 CASSLRRDYEQYF TGTGCCAGCAGCTTGAGGCGGGACTACGAGCAGTACTTC
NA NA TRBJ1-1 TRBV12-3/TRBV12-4 CASSYDTMNTEAFF TGTGCCAGCAGCTACGACACCATGAACACTGAAGCTTTCTTT
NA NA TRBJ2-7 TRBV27 CASTLGGRGDEQYF TGTGCCAGCACCCTGGGGGGAAGAGGGGACGAGCAGTACTTC
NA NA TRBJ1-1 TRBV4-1 CASRTSPTGNTEAFF TGCGCCAGCAGAACCTCCCCAACAGGGAACACTGAAGCTTTCTTT
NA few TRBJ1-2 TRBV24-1 CATSTRDEGLWGYTF TGTGCCACCAGTACCAGGGACGAGGGGCTGTGGGGCTACACCTTC
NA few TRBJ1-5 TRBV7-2 CASSPALTRGRDQPQHF TGTGCCAGCAGCCCAGCCCTAACACGGGGGAGGGATCAGCCCCAGCATTTT
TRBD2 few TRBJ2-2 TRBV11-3 CASSHPREWYTGELFF TGTGCCAGCAGCCACCCGCGGGAGTGGTATACCGGGGAGCTGTTTTTT